Each of the 28 T cell receptor beta chains below was sequenced from the same sample in a study of blood T cell repertoires in COVID-19. Using immunoSEQ multiplex PCR, the repertoire was profiled, and TCRdb retains in-frame clones only, with some absent. The data show over 300,000 clones, with 75% to 90% seen just once and 2.2% held by the top ten. Material for sequencing was PBMCs or T cells enriched from blood (not recorded which). These receptors came from a man aged 30 to 39 who had recovered from COVID-19.

The V gene is TRBV11-2, the J gene TRBJ2-2; D unclear. V dropped 4 bases and J dropped 6 bases, with 12 bases sitting between them. The germline V gene encodes CDR1 SGHAT and CDR2 FQNNGV. The CDR3 is 14 amino acids. The CDR3 coding sequence is TGTGCCAGCAGCTCCACCCTACCGCCCGGGGAGCTGTTTTTT. Its protein is CASSSTLPPGELFF.

V usage is TRBV27 and J usage is TRBJ1-1; a possible D gene is TRBD1 (5 bases). The germline V gene encodes CDR1 MNHEY and CDR2 SMNVEV (reference sequence). V was clipped by 5 bases and J by 6 bases, with 13 bases between them. This CDR3 contains 13 residues. The CDR3 loop reads CASSLLRGSEAFF. The CDR3 bases are TGTGCCAGCAGTCTCCTACGGGGGTCTGAAGCTTTCTTT.

The chain links TRBV7-6 to TRBJ1-1; a possible D gene is TRBD1 (5 bases). Germline-derived CDR1 and CDR2 are SGHVS and FNYEAQ. V gave up 1 base and J gave up 1 base, with 7 bases separating them. This CDR3 comprises 14 residues. The CDR3 DNA follows: TGTGCCAGCAGCTTAGTGGGGGGGAACACTGAAGCTTTCTTT. The encoded protein is CASSLVGGNTEAFF.

The chain couples TRBV6-6 to TRBJ1-5, with a weak D call TRBD1 (5 bases). The germline V gene encodes CDR1 MNHNY and CDR2 SVGAGI (reference sequence). The CDR3 sequence is 12 residues long. Trimming cost V 5 bases and J 8 bases, with 10 bases left between them. The CDR3 spells CASSRPREPQHF. The CDR3 bases are TGTGCCAGCAGTCGACCCAGGGAGCCCCAGCATTTT.

The V call is TRBV6-5, the J call TRBJ1-2; 10 bases are a match to TRBD1. J lost 11 bases, V lost 8 bases, and 5 bases had no gene match. The CDR3 totals 11 residues. From germline, CDR1 is MNHEY and CDR2 SVGAGI. The CDR3 nucleotides are TGTGCCAGCGCGGGACAGGGGAGGTACACCTTC. This codes for CASAGQGRYTF.

CDR3 protein: CASSGRTGNEQYF. CDR3 DNA sequence: TGTGCCAGCAGCGGGCGGACAGGGAACGAGCAGTACTTC. The gene calls are TRBV7-2 and TRBJ2-7; the match to TRBD1 covers 8 bases. The length of the CDR3 is 13 residues. From germline, CDR1 is SGHTA and CDR2 FQGNSA. Trimming took 5 bases from V and 5 from J; bases not matched to a gene: 5.

This clone came up a few times. This chain connects TRBV6-1 to TRBJ1-2; possible D gene TRBD1, 5 bases. The CDR3 contains 13 residues. Germline lookup yields CDR1 MNHNS and CDR2 SASEGT. V was shortened by 1 base and J by 7 bases, with 10 bases between the two germline ends. The CDR3 nucleotides are TGTGCCAGCAGTGAAGGGCAGGGCGGTGGCTACACCTTC. It specifies CASSEGQGGGYTF.

The CDR3 DNA reads TGTGCCAGCAGTAAAACAGGGGGCAATGAGCAGTTCTTC. Residues: CASSKTGGNEQFF. The chain joins TRBV2 to TRBJ2-1, with TRBD1 matching 8 bases. Germline CDR1 SNHLY, CDR2 FYNNEI. The junction had 3 bases not matched to a gene; V was cut back by 5 bases and J by 6 bases. The CDR3 loop spans 13 amino acids.

This rearrangement joins TRBV10-1 to TRBJ2-3; 13 nucleotides line up with TRBD2. With 2 bases clipped from V and 5 bases from J, the junction kept 7 bases outside the gene matches. Germline V lookup: CDR1 WNHNN, CDR2 SYGVQD (reference sequence). The CDR3 loop spans 17 amino acids. The CDR3 coding sequence is TGCGCCAGCAGTGAGCCTCTCGGACTAGCGGGGGAAGATACGCAGTATTTT. Translation: CASSEPLGLAGEDTQYF.

V and J are TRBV5-1 and TRBJ1-2; the match to TRBD1 covers 8 bases. With V trimmed by 4 bases and J by 6 bases, 8 bases remained unmatched. Germline V gene data show CDR1 as SGHRS and CDR2 as YFSETQ. The CDR3 runs 14 residues. CDR3 DNA sequence: TGCGCCAGCAGCGAGACAGGGGCATCAGATGGCTACACCTTC. Translated, it gives CASSETGASDGYTF.

V usage is TRBV11-2 and J usage is TRBJ2-1; TRBD1 aligns across 12 bases. The V gene's germline CDR1 is SGHAT and CDR2 FQNNGV. V gave up 1 base and J gave up 8 bases; unmatched junction bases: 12. There are 18 residues in the CDR3. CDR3 residues: CASSLVHSGTGGLDEQFF. The CDR3 coding sequence is TGTGCCAGCAGCTTAGTACACTCCGGGACAGGGGGCTTAGATGAGCAGTTCTTC.

V gene TRBV5-1 combines with J gene TRBJ2-3; D may be TRBD1 (5 bases). The V end was cut by 0 bases, the J end by 4 bases, with 12 bases between. The germline V gene has CDR1 SGHRS and CDR2 YFSETQ. The CDR3 is 15 residues long. DNA of the CDR3: TGCGCCAGCAGCTTGGATGGGGCGGCCTCAGATACGCAGTATTTT. Protein product: CASSLDGAASDTQYF.

The chain joins TRBV29-1 to TRBJ1-2; D not certain. The germline CDR1 and CDR2 sequences are SQVTM and ANQGSEA. V lost 6 bases to trimming and J lost 6 bases, with 8 bases between them. The CDR3 loop spans 10 amino acids. In DNA form, the CDR3 reads TGCAGCGTGTGGTCGGATGGCTACACCTTC. Translation: CSVWSDGYTF.

This chain connects TRBV3-1 (or the pseudogene TRBV3-2) to TRBJ2-7; a weak D match, TRBD1 (7 bases). Germline CDR1 LGHDT, CDR2 YNNKEL (reference sequence). Trimming pared 3 bases from V and 3 bases from J, leaving 15 bases between. The CDR3 length is 15 residues. The CDR3 coding sequence is TGTGCCAGCAGCCACACAGCAGGGGGGATCTACGAGCAGTACTTC. This codes for CASSHTAGGIYEQYF.

This clone was detected once. The chain uses TRBV7-2 and TRBJ2-7; D unresolved. The CDR3 totals 14 residues. The germline V gene has CDR1 SGHTA and CDR2 FQGNSA. V lost 3 bases and J 3 bases, leaving 12 bases between the germline ends. CDR3 sequence (DNA): TGTGCCAGCAGCTTTATACGGGTTGACTACGAGCAGTACTTC. This codes for CASSFIRVDYEQYF.

The chain has TRBV10-3 and TRBJ1-5; D is uncertain. Germline lookup yields CDR1 ENHRY and CDR2 SYGVKD. V was trimmed by 1 base and J by 6 bases, leaving 7 bases between them. The CDR3 extends over 13 amino acids. CDR3: CAISEYEGQPQHF. In nucleotides, the CDR3 is TGTGCCATCAGTGAGTACGAGGGTCAGCCCCAGCATTTT.

V gene TRBV25-1 combines with J gene TRBJ1-4; maybe TRBD1 (6 bases). This CDR3 has 17 amino acids. From germline, CDR1 is MGHDK and CDR2 SYGVNS. Trimming took 3 bases from V and 0 from J, leaving 14 bases between them. This CDR3 is CASSEGYRVATNEKLFF. In DNA form, the CDR3 reads TGTGCCAGCAGTGAGGGGTACAGGGTGGCAACTAATGAAAAACTGTTTTTT.

V and J are TRBV3-1 (or the pseudogene TRBV3-2) and TRBJ2-3; D remains unclear. The CDR3 totals 14 residues. Germline CDR1 reads LGHDT; CDR2 reads YNNKEL (reference sequence). V was clipped by 1 base and J by 2 bases, with 7 bases between them. The CDR3 is CASSQGPFTDTQYF. The CDR3 nucleotides are TGTGCCAGCAGCCAAGGGCCTTTCACAGATACGCAGTATTTT.

This clone was detected once. The V call is TRBV6-5, the J call TRBJ1-2, with D tentatively TRBD1 (6 bases). CDR3 length: 14 amino acids. Between the trimmed V and J ends, which lost 6 bases and 7 bases, there was a span of 18 bases. CDR1 is MNHEY, CDR2 SVGAGI, per germline. The CDR3 is CASRPDRSGGGYTF. Written as DNA, the CDR3 is TGTGCCAGCAGGCCCGACAGGTCGGGGGGTGGCTACACCTTC.

The V and J genes are TRBV7-2 and TRBJ2-2; 13 bases align to TRBD2. CDR1 and CDR2 from the germline V gene are SGHTA and FQGNSA. V shed 2 bases and J 3 bases; nucleotides not matched to a gene: 6. This CDR3 has 18 amino acids. The CDR3 spells CASSLHRGLAGDTGELFF. CDR3 DNA sequence: TGTGCCAGCAGCTTACACCGAGGACTAGCGGGGGACACCGGGGAGCTGTTTTTT.

The chain carries TRBV30 and TRBJ2-2, with 11 bases that match TRBD1. V dropped 3 bases and J dropped 6; count of bases not matched to a gene: 12. CDR3 size: 17 residues. Germline V gene lookup returns CDR1 GTSNPN and CDR2 SVGIG (reference sequence). The CDR3 DNA reads as TGTGCCTGGAGCGACTTCCGAGGACAGGGGGCGTCCGGGGAGCTGTTTTTT. Translated: CAWSDFRGQGASGELFF. Full variable domain (remainder filled in from reference TRBV30 and TRBJ2-2): SQTIHQWPATLVQPVGSPLSLECTVEGTSNPNLYWYRQAAGRGLQLLFYSVGIGQISSEVPQNLSASRPQDRQFILSSKKLLLSDSGFYLCAWSDFRGQGASGELFFGEGSRLTVL.

The J gene is TRBJ2-5, the V gene TRBV7-9; possibly TRBD2 for D (5 bases). With 6 bases removed from V and 4 bases from J, the gap between germline ends came to 12 bases. Per the germline V gene, CDR1 is SEHNR and CDR2 is FQNEAQ (reference sequence). The CDR3 extends over 13 amino acids. The chain's CDR3 is CASREDGVETQYF. CDR3 DNA sequence: TGTGCCAGCAGAGAAGACGGGGTAGAGACCCAGTACTTC.

The chain uses TRBV5-6 and TRBJ2-2, with 10 positions matching TRBD1. The CDR3 loop spans 16 amino acids. Germline values: CDR1 SGHDT, CDR2 YYEEEE. J lost 2 bases, V lost 0 bases, and 1 base had no gene match. The CDR3 loop reads CASSLGDRGNTGELFF. The CDR3 nucleotides are TGTGCCAGCAGCTTGGGGGACAGGGGTAACACCGGGGAGCTGTTTTTT. Looking up the rest from reference TRBV5-6 and TRBJ2-2 gives the full variable domain: DAGVTQSPTHLIKTRGQQVTLRCSPKSGHDTVSWYQQALGQGPQFIFQYYEEEERQRGNFPDRFSGHQFPNYSSELNVNALLLGDSALYLCASSLGDRGNTGELFFGEGSRLTVL.

The rearrangement joins TRBV6-1 to TRBJ1-3, with TRBD1 as a possible D gene (6 bases). Trimming stripped 3 bases from V and 3 bases from J, with 9 bases between. Per germline, CDR1 MNHNS and CDR2 SASEGT. CDR3 size: 14 residues. The CDR3 DNA reads as TGTGCCAGCAGTGATGCAGGGGTTGGAAACACCATATATTTT. This gives the protein CASSDAGVGNTIYF.

J is TRBJ1-1 and V is TRBV19; 7 bases are a match to TRBD1. The CDR3 has 13 amino acids. V was pared by 5 bases and J by 4 bases, with 4 bases of the junction left unmatched. Germline-derived CDR1 and CDR2 are LNHDA and SQIVND (reference sequence). The CDR3 bases are TGTGCCAGTAGTCAGGGGGTGGTCACTGAAGCTTTCTTT. It translates to CASSQGVVTEAFF.

The chain carries TRBV9 and TRBJ1-2; tentative D call: TRBD1 (6 bases). Between the trimmed V and J ends, which lost 3 bases and 3 bases, there was a span of 15 bases. CDR1 SGDLS and CDR2 YYNGEE come from the germline V gene. CDR3 size: 15 residues. CDR3 loop: CASSGGQTSHYGYTF. DNA for the CDR3: TGTGCCAGCAGCGGCGGACAGACAAGTCACTATGGCTACACCTTC.

The chain uses TRBV11-2 and TRBJ2-5; tentatively, D is TRBD1 (6 bases). Germline V gene lookup returns CDR1 SGHAT and CDR2 FQNNGV. The germline V and J ends were trimmed by 0 bases and 5 bases, with 13 bases remaining between them. This CDR3 has 15 amino acids. In nucleotides, the CDR3 is TGTGCCAGCAGCTTAGATTTAGGGGGTTGGGAGACCCAGTACTTC. Translated, it gives CASSLDLGGWETQYF.

This clone was detected only once. The gene calls are TRBV5-6 and TRBJ1-2; D gene ambiguous. CDR1 is SGHDT, CDR2 YYEEEE, per germline. V was shortened by 4 bases and J by 3 bases, with 10 bases between the two germline ends. This CDR3 is built from 13 residues. The CDR3 sequence is CASSLQEDYGYTF. The CDR3 region has the DNA TGTGCCAGCAGCCTACAAGAGGACTATGGCTACACCTTC.